A single sample gave rise to the 32 T cell receptor beta chains below, sequenced in a study of T cells in narcolepsy. Assay used: immunoSEQ multiplex PCR; TCRdb lists only in-frame clones, some missing. The profile shows 30,000 to 35,000 clones, 82% of them singletons. Specimen: CD45RA- memory CD4+ T cells from PBMCs. The receptors stem from a human donor with narcolepsy.

A word on this clone: It is unclear where the CDR3 begins or ends on the DNA, so no DNA is shown, and the CDR3 is as TCRdb lists it. This chain uses TRBV19 with TRBJ1-3. The CDR3 is made up of 18 amino acids, end residues included. CDR1 LNHDA and CDR2 SQIVND come from the germline V gene (reference sequence). CDR3 protein: CAKVVGDWDYSCGNTIYF.

The chain couples TRBV5-1 to TRBJ1-2; 7 bases fit TRBD1. Germline loops: CDR1 SGHRS, CDR2 YFSETQ. CDR3 length: 14 amino acids. V lost 4 bases and J lost 1; bases outside the gene matches: 4. The CDR3 is CASSPTGRNYGYTF. Here the CDR3 DNA reads TGCGCCAGCAGCCCGACAGGGCGTAACTATGGCTACACCTTC.

The CDR3 region has the DNA TGTGCCAGCAGCGGAAGCTACAATGAGCAGTTCTTC. It encodes CASSGSYNEQFF. The chain has TRBV9 and TRBJ2-1; D remains ambiguous. V was pared by 3 bases and J by 3 bases, with 4 bases between. The CDR3 runs to 12 residues. Germline loops: CDR1 SGDLS, CDR2 YYNGEE. The full variable domain, with the rest looked up from reference TRBV9 and TRBJ2-1, is DSGVTQTPKHLITATGQRVTLRCSPRSGDLSVYWYQQSLDQGLQFLIQYYNGEERAKGNILERFSAQQFPDLHSELNLSSLELGDSALYFCASSGSYNEQFFGPGTRLTVL.

This chain connects TRBV19 to TRBJ2-1; no clear D. The CDR3 consists of 14 residues. The V and J ends lost 6 bases and 4 bases respectively, with 13 bases between them. Germline V CDR1 and CDR2: LNHDA, SQIVND (reference sequence). The CDR3 is CASSMDGAYNEQFF. As DNA, the CDR3 is TGTGCCAGTAGCATGGACGGAGCTTACAATGAGCAGTTCTTC.

The V and J genes are TRBV5-5 and TRBJ2-5; D remains ambiguous. The J call could be wrong; TRBJ2-7 is a better fit for the DNA end. Germline CDR1 reads SGHKS; CDR2 reads YYEKEE (reference sequence). CDR3 size: 14 residues. For the CDR3, the DNA is TGTGCCAGCAGCCCGGACCACTCCCTGAACGAGCAGTACTTC. Amino acid sequence: CASSPDHSLNEQYF.

The rearrangement joins TRBV19 to TRBJ2-3; 7 bases map to TRBD1. Germline values: CDR1 LNHDA, CDR2 SQIVND (reference sequence). The trim removed 5 bases at V and 3 bases at J, leaving 8 bases unmatched. The CDR3 covers 15 residues. The chain's CDR3 is CASSPGQWGTDTQYF. The CDR3 DNA reads TGTGCCAGTAGTCCGGGACAGTGGGGAACAGATACGCAGTATTTT.

This clone has more than one count but fewer than ten. The chain couples TRBV6-1 to TRBJ1-2, with D possibly TRBD1 on 5 matching bases. With 2 bases removed from V and 4 bases from J, the gap between germline ends came to 11 bases. This CDR3 is 14 amino acids long. The germline V gene encodes CDR1 MNHNS and CDR2 SASEGT. The CDR3 nucleotides are TGTGCCAGCAGTGAACGTGGGGCCCGCTATGGCTACACCTTC. It translates to CASSERGARYGYTF.

The rearrangement uses TRBV7-6 and TRBJ1-2; a possible D gene is TRBD1 (6 bases). The CDR3 extends over 15 amino acids. The V and J ends lost 2 bases and 4 bases respectively, with 14 bases between them. The germline CDR1 and CDR2 sequences are SGHVS and FNYEAQ. CDR3 residues: CASSLNQQGGYGYTF. CDR3 nucleotide sequence: TGTGCCAGCAGCTTAAATCAACAGGGCGGCTATGGCTACACCTTC.

CDR3 in DNA: TGTGCCAGCACTATTTGGGGCAGCGCGCAAGCCTTTTCGGGCTACGAGCAGTACTTC. As protein: CASTIWGSAQAFSGYEQYF. V and J are TRBV28 and TRBJ2-7; D might be TRBD1 (5 bases). In germline, CDR1 is MDHEN, CDR2 SYDVKM. V gave up 7 bases and J gave up 3 bases, with 31 bases separating them. The CDR3 has 19 residues.

The V call is TRBV11-2, the J call TRBJ2-3; possible D gene TRBD2, 5 bases. Trimming left V 5 bases short and J 0 bases short, with 12 bases between. The CDR3 runs to 15 residues. Germline loops: CDR1 SGHAT, CDR2 FQNNGV. The CDR3 nucleotides are TGTGCCAGCAGCAAACTAGTGTCTAGCACAGATACGCAGTATTTT. Its translation is CASSKLVSSTDTQYF.

CDR3 nucleotides: TGCGCCAGCAGCCAAGGGGGAGGGGGGGAATCTCTCTATGGCTACACCTTC. Encoded protein: CASSQGGGGESLYGYTF. The chain joins TRBV4-3 to TRBJ1-2; D is possibly TRBD1 (6 bases). The V end lost 1 base, the J end lost 4 bases, and 19 bases lay between the germline ends. The CDR3 sequence is 17 residues long. Per the germline V gene, CDR1 is LGHNA and CDR2 is YSLEER.

Concerning this clone itself: In this CDR3 the conserved last residue, phenylalanine or tryptophan, is missing, so a read error is likely. No DNA is shown, since the ends of the CDR3 on it are uncertain; the CDR3 is the one TCRdb lists. The CDR3 protein is CASSLGDTNPIL. The V call is TRBV5-1, the J call TRBJ1-2; the D call in the table, TRBD1, was not verified against the DNA. Germline loops: CDR1 SGHRS, CDR2 YFSETQ. The CDR3 has 12 residues if both end residues are counted.

This clone appeared once. This chain uses TRBV5-4 with TRBJ2-3; TRBD2 aligns across 9 bases. There are 14 residues in the CDR3. Germline values: CDR1 SGHNT, CDR2 YYREEE (reference sequence). V lost 5 bases and J lost 3; bases outside the gene matches: 4. CDR3 DNA: TGTGCCAGCAGTTTTAGCGGGAGTACAGATACGCAGTATTTT. Residues: CASSFSGSTDTQYF.

This chain uses TRBV10-1 with TRBJ2-7; D perhaps matches TRBD1 (6 bases). V shed 0 bases and J shed 6 bases, with 15 bases lying between them. This CDR3 comprises 15 residues. Per the germline V gene, CDR1 is WNHNN and CDR2 is SYGVQD (reference sequence). This chain's CDR3 is CASSESSAGEGEQYF. In nucleotides, the CDR3 is TGCGCCAGCAGTGAGTCGTCGGCAGGGGAAGGCGAGCAGTACTTC.

V and J are TRBV30 and TRBJ1-2, with 8 bases fitting TRBD1. This CDR3 region has 14 residues. The J segment lost 7 bases and the V segment lost 1 base, leaving 8 bases of the junction unmatched. CDR1 and CDR2 (germline): GTSNPN, SVGIG (reference sequence). The CDR3 protein is CAWSGGQVESGYTF. The DNA of the CDR3 is TGTGCCTGGAGTGGGGGACAGGTCGAAAGTGGCTACACCTTC. Supplemented by reference TRBV30 and TRBJ1-2, the full variable domain reads SQTIHQWPATLVQPVGSPLSLECTVEGTSNPNLYWYRQAAGRGLQLLFYSVGIGQISSEVPQNLSASRPQDRQFILSSKKLLLSDSGFYLCAWSGGQVESGYTFGSGTRLTVV.

The J gene is TRBJ2-1, the V gene TRBV19, with 10 bases matching TRBD1. In germline, CDR1 is LNHDA, CDR2 SQIVND (reference sequence). V was pared by 6 bases and J by 7 bases, with 3 bases of the junction left unmatched. This CDR3 region has 13 residues. This chain's CDR3 is CASRGTGVNEQFF. CDR3 bases: TGTGCCAGTAGGGGGACAGGGGTAAATGAGCAGTTCTTC.

The chain combines TRBV6-1 with TRBJ1-2; D call uncertain. The CDR3 consists of 15 residues. Trimming took off 5 bases at V and 6 bases at J, with 19 bases between the two ends. Germline assignment: CDR1 MNHNS and CDR2 SASEGT. CDR3: CASSTLSSSRNGYTF. CDR3 coding DNA: TGTGCCAGCAGTACCCTTTCTTCCTCACGGAATGGCTACACCTTC.

This clone was recorded only once. This chain uses TRBV5-1 with TRBJ1-4; D not certain. With 1 base removed from V and 0 bases from J, the gap between germline ends came to 4 bases. Germline V gene lookup returns CDR1 SGHRS and CDR2 YFSETQ. The CDR3 has 14 residues. CDR3 DNA: TGCGCCAGCAGCTTGACAGCAACTAATGAAAAACTGTTTTTT. As protein: CASSLTATNEKLFF.

The chain links TRBV5-6 to TRBJ2-7, with 8 bases matching TRBD1. Germline-derived CDR1 and CDR2 are SGHDT and YYEEEE. CDR3 length: 19 residues. J was trimmed by 3 bases and V by 1 base; bases with no gene match: 18. Here the CDR3 reads CASSLYGTGTLVNLYEQYF. The CDR3 nucleotides read TGTGCCAGCAGCTTGTACGGGACAGGTACCCTCGTAAACCTCTACGAGCAGTACTTC.

V gene TRBV5-4 combines with J gene TRBJ2-1; 9 bases fit TRBD2. CDR3 length: 15 amino acids. Germline V gene sequence: CDR1 SGHNT, CDR2 YYREEE (reference sequence). Losses at the gene ends were 4 bases for V and 5 bases for J; bases not matched to a gene: 7. The CDR3 protein is CASSQSSGVHNEQFF. CDR3 DNA sequence: TGTGCCAGCAGCCAATCTAGCGGGGTACACAATGAGCAGTTCTTC.

This clone was counted only a few times. V is TRBV2 and J is TRBJ2-2; D not certain. The ends were cut back, 7 bases at V and 10 bases at J, with 16 bases in the middle. The CDR3 has 13 residues. Per germline, CDR1 SNHLY and CDR2 FYNNEI. Here the CDR3 DNA reads TGTGCCAGCATTCCAGCCCGAGGTCAGGAGCTGTTTTTT. This codes for CASIPARGQELFF.

This clone has just a few counts. The V and J genes are TRBV9 and TRBJ2-2; the D gene is possibly TRBD1 (5 bases). V lost 2 bases and J lost 7, with 18 bases in between. There are 16 residues in the CDR3. Germline CDR1 SGDLS, CDR2 YYNGEE. The CDR3, as DNA: TGTGCCAGCAGCGTGTGGCAGGGAAGAGGTGGCGGGGAGCTGTTTTTT. This translates into CASSVWQGRGGGELFF.

This clone is termed medium-sized. The chain has TRBV6-5 and TRBJ1-3; no clear D. V was clipped by 2 bases and J by 0 bases, with 8 bases between them. In germline, CDR1 is MNHEY, CDR2 SVGAGI. This CDR3 comprises 15 residues. DNA for the CDR3: TGTGCCAGCAGTTACGCCTTTAGCTCTGGAAACACCATATATTTT. Protein product: CASSYAFSSGNTIYF.

This rearrangement joins TRBV5-5 to TRBJ1-3, with unresolved D. Trimming left V 5 bases short and J 2 bases short, with 5 bases between. The CDR3 spans 12 residues. Germline assignment: CDR1 SGHKS and CDR2 YYEKEE (reference sequence). The CDR3 loop is CASRQAGNTIYF. CDR3 in DNA: TGTGCCAGCAGGCAAGCTGGAAACACCATATATTTT. The full variable domain, its missing parts supplied by reference TRBV5-5 and TRBJ1-3, is DAGVTQSPTHLIKTRGQQVTLRCSPISGHKSVSWYQQVLGQGPQFIFQYYEKEERGRGNFPDRFSARQFPNYSSELNVNALLLGDSALYLCASRQAGNTIYFGEGSWLTVV.

CDR3 sequence: CASSVGQPQHF. The CDR3 region has the DNA TGTGCCAGCAGTGTGGGTCAGCCCCAGCATTTT. The rearrangement links TRBV2 to TRBJ1-5; D is unclear. V lost 4 bases, J lost 6 bases, and 4 bases lay in between. The germline V gene has CDR1 SNHLY and CDR2 FYNNEI. This CDR3 has 11 residues.

This chain's CDR3 is CASSLGTGQETQYF. The CDR3 nucleotides read TGTGCCAGCAGCCTTGGGACAGGCCAAGAGACCCAGTACTTC. The J gene is TRBJ2-5, the V gene TRBV7-2, with 8 bases matching TRBD1. The ends lost 5 bases at V and 1 base at J; junction bases unmatched: 3. This CDR3 comprises 14 residues. Germline V gives CDR1 SGHTA, CDR2 FQGNSA. Using reference TRBV7-2 and TRBJ2-5 for the parts outside the CDR3, the full variable domain is GAGVSQSPSNKVTEKGKDVELRCDPISGHTALYWYRQSLGQGLEFLIYFQGNSAPDKSGLPSDRFSAERTGGSVSTLTIQRTQQEDSAVYLCASSLGTGQETQYFGPGTRLLVL.

V usage is TRBV27 and J usage is TRBJ2-1; TRBD2 matches 14 bases. Germline CDR1 is MNHEY and CDR2 is SMNVEV (reference sequence). CDR3 length equals 16 residues. Trimming removed 5 bases from V and 9 bases from J; junction bases left unmatched: 9. The CDR3 here is CASSPRLAGGMGEQFF. The CDR3 nucleotides are TGTGCCAGCAGTCCGCGACTAGCGGGAGGGATGGGTGAGCAGTTCTTC.

The CDR3 region is CASSREQGANSGANVLTF. CDR3 nucleotides: TGTGCCAGCTCACGGGAACAGGGGGCAAACTCTGGGGCCAACGTCCTGACTTTC. The V call is TRBV18, the J call TRBJ2-6, with TRBD1 matching over 9 bases. The ends lost 4 bases at V and 0 bases at J; junction bases unmatched: 7. Germline loops: CDR1 KGHSH, CDR2 LQKENI. This CDR3 has 18 residues.

This chain connects TRBV4-3 to TRBJ1-1; maybe TRBD1 (6 bases). CDR3 length: 15 residues. Germline V lookup: CDR1 LGHNA, CDR2 YSLEER. Trimming pared 0 bases from V and 3 bases from J, leaving 11 bases between. CDR3 DNA sequence: TGCGCCAGCAGCCAAGATCCCGGACAGTACACTGAAGCTTTCTTT. This gives the protein CASSQDPGQYTEAFF.

This chain links TRBV18 with TRBJ1-5, with D uncertain. Trimming removed 0 bases from V and 7 bases from J, with 4 bases in between. Germline lookup yields CDR1 KGHSH and CDR2 LQKENI. The CDR3 is made up of 12 amino acids. CDR3 amino acids: CASSPPEQPQHF. The CDR3, as DNA: TGTGCCAGCTCACCACCTGAACAGCCCCAGCATTTT.

The rearrangement uses TRBV27 and TRBJ2-2; D possibly corresponds to TRBD2 (6 bases). Germline CDR1 reads MNHEY; CDR2 reads SMNVEV (reference sequence). V shed 6 bases and J shed 4 bases, with 9 bases lying between them. CDR3 length: 13 residues. The CDR3: CASRGTATGELFF. In DNA form, the CDR3 reads TGTGCCAGCAGAGGGACTGCCACCGGGGAGCTGTTTTTT.

The chain combines TRBV11-2 with TRBJ1-5; 7 bases agree with TRBD1. Trimming removed 3 bases from V and 8 bases from J; junction bases left unmatched: 10. Germline CDR1 and CDR2: SGHAT and FQNNGV. The CDR3 contains 15 residues. The CDR3 bases are TGTGCCAGCAGCTTGGAGGGGGCCCGGTCGGAGCCCCAGCATTTT. This translates into CASSLEGARSEPQHF. The full variable domain, completed using reference TRBV11-2 and TRBJ1-5, is EAGVAQSPRYKIIEKRQSVAFWCNPISGHATLYWYQQILGQGPKLLIQFQNNGVVDDSQLPKDRFSAERLKGVDSTLKIQPAKLEDSAVYLCASSLEGARSEPQHFGDGTRLSIL.